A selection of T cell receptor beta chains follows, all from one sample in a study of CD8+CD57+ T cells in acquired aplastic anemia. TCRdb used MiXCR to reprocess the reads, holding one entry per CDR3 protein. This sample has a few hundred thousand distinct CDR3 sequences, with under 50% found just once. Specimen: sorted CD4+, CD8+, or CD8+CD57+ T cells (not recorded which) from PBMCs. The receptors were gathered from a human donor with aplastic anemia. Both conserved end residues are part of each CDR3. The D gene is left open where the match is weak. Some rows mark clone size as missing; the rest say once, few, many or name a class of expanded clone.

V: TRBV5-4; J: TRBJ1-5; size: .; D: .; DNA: TGTGCCAGCAGCTTGGGTCGGTATGAGACCCAGCATTTT; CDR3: CASSLGRYETQHF
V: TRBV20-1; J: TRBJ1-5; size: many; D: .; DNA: TGCAGTGCTAGCGACGGGACGGGCAATCAGCCCCAGCATTTT; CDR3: CSASDGTGNQPQHF
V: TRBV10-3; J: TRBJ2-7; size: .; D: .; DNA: TGTGCCAGCAGACCGGGACACGGCTATGAGCAGTACTTC; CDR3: CASRPGHGYEQYF
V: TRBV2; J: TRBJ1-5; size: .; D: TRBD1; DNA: TGTGCCAGCAACCGGGATAGACAGGGATCGCAGCCCCAGCATTTT; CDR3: CASNRDRQGSQPQHF
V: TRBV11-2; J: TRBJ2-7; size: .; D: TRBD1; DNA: TGTGCCAGCAGCGGCGGGACAGGGGCATCCTACGAGCAGTACTTC; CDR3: CASSGGTGASYEQYF
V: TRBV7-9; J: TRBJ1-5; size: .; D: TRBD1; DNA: TGTGCCAGCAGCTTACCCCGACAGGGGGATCAGCCCCAGCATTTT; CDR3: CASSLPRQGDQPQHF
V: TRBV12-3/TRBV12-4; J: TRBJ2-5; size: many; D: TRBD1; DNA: TGTGCCAGCAGGGGACAGGCCTATACAGAGACCCAGTACTTC; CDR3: CASRGQAYTETQYF
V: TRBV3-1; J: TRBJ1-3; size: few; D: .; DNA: TGTGCCAGCAGCCAAGAATGGGGCCAGGGGAACACCATATATTTT; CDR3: CASSQEWGQGNTIYF
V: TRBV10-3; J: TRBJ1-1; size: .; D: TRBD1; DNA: TGTGCCAGCCAACGGGGAAGGGGGCGAGACACTGAAGCTTTCTTT; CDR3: CASQRGRGRDTEAFF
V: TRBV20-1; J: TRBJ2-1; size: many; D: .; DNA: TGCAGTGCTACTGACAATGAGCAGTTCTTC; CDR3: CSATDNEQFF
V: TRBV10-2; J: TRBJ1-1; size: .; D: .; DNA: TGCGCCAGCAGTCGAGGGATTAATCAGCCCCTTCTCGAAAGGGACACTGAAGCTTTCTTT; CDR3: CASSRGINQPLLERDTEAFF
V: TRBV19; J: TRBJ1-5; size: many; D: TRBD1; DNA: TGTGCCAGTAGTATAGCCCATGGGGACAGGGGGCGTCAGCCCCAGCATTTT; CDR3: CASSIAHGDRGRQPQHF
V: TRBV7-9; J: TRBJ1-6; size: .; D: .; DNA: TGTGCCAGCAGCTTAGTACAAGCAAACTATAATTCACCCCTCCACTTT; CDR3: CASSLVQANYNSPLHF
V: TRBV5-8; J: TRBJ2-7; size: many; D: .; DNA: TGTGCCAGCAGCTTGGTAAGCAAGAGGTCCTACGAGCAGTACTTC; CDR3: CASSLVSKRSYEQYF
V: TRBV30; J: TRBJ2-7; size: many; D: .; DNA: TGTGCCTGGAGACGGCGGATAACCTACGAGCAGTACTTC; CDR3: CAWRRRITYEQYF
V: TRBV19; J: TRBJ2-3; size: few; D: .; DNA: TGTGCCAGTAGTAGGCAGGGGGGGGTCGCAGATACGCAGTATTTT; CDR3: CASSRQGGVADTQYF
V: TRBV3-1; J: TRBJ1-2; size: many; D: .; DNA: TGTGCCAGCAGCCAAGGTGGCAGGGCGACCGGCTACACCTTC; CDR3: CASSQGGRATGYTF
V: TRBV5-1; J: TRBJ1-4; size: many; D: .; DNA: TGCGCCAGCAGCTTGGCAAGGGGCAGTCCTAATGAAAAACTGTTTTTT; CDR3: CASSLARGSPNEKLFF
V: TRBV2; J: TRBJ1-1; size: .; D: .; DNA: TGTGCCAGCAGTGTGAAGGGCTGGAGCACTGAAGCTTTCTTT; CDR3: CASSVKGWSTEAFF
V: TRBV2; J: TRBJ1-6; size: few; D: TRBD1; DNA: TGTGCCAGCAGTGGACAGGGATCCTATAATTCACCCCTCCACTTT; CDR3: CASSGQGSYNSPLHF
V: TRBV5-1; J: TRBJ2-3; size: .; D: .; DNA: TGCGCCAGCAGCTTGAGGGGTTTCGGGGAGACTAGCACAGATACGCAGTATTTT; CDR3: CASSLRGFGETSTDTQYF
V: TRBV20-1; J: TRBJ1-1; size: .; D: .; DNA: TGCAGTGCCAGGTGGTCCTATCGGGGGGCCACTGAAGCTTTCTTT; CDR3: CSARWSYRGATEAFF
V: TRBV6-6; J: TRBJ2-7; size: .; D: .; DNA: TGTGCCACCTCGGGGGATAGCGAGCAGTACTTC; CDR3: CATSGDSEQYF